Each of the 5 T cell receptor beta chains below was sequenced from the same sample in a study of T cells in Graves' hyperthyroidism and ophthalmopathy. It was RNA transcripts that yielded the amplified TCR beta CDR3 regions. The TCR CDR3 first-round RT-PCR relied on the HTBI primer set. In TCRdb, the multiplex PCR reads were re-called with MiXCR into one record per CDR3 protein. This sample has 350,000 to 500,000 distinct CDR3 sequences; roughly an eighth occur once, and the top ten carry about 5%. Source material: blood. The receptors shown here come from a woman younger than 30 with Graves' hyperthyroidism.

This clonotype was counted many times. The CDR3 bases are TGTGCCAGCAGCCGCCAGAGGGGTGTTGAGACCCAGTACTTC. Translated, it gives CASSRQRGVETQYF. The chain carries TRBV11-2 and TRBJ2-5; D may correspond to TRBD1 or TRBD2 (5 bases each). The germline CDR1 and CDR2 sequences are SGHAT and FQNNGV. Trimming left V 5 bases short and J 5 bases short, with 15 bases between. The CDR3 is made up of 14 amino acids.

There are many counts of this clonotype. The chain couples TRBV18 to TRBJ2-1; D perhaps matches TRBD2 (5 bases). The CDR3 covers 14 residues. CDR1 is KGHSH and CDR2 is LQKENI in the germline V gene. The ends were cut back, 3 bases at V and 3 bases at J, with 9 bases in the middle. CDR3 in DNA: TGTGCCAGCTCACCGGGAGATATCTACAATGAGCAGTTCTTC. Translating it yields CASSPGDIYNEQFF.

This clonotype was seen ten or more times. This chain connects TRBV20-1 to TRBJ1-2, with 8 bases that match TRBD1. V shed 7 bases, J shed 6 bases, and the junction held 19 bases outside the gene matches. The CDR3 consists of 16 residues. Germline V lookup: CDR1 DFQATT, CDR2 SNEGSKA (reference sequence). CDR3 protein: CSVDDRGAVRGHGYTF. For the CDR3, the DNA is TGCAGTGTCGACGACAGGGGTGCGGTTAGGGGTCATGGCTACACCTTC.

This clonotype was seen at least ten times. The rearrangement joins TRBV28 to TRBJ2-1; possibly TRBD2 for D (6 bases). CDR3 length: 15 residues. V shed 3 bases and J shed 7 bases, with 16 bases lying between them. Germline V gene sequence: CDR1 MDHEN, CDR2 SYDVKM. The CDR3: CASSFGGAGVNEQFF. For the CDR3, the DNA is TGTGCCAGCAGTTTTGGAGGGGCCGGCGTGAATGAGCAGTTCTTC.

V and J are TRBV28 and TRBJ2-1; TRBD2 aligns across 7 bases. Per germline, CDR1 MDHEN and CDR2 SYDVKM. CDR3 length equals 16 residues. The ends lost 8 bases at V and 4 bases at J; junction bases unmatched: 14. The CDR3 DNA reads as TGTGCCAGCGCCTCCCGACCGGGACTACCTTACAATGAGCAGTTCTTC. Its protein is CASASRPGLPYNEQFF.